This T cell receptor (beta chain) stems from a study of blood T cell repertoires in COVID-19. Across the study: Sites in the United States, Italy and Spain provided acute and convalescent COVID-19 samples.

The germline CDR1 and CDR2 sequences are SQVTM and ANQGSEA. CDR3 length equals 12 residues. V was clipped by 3 bases and J by 14 bases, with 14 bases between them. Produced via immunoSEQ multiplex PCR; TCRdb's table is partial and in-frame only. The sample contains over 250,000 clones, approximately 79% of which appear only once. Which cohort a participant joined came from the clinical history participants gave. Sequenced: PBMCs or T cells enriched from blood (not recorded which). The clonotype was recovered from a man aged 30-40 years with acute COVID-19. The chain combines TRBV29-1 with TRBJ1-6; D remains ambiguous. The CDR3 region has the DNA TGCAGCGTTGAGGCTAGCGATGCGTCCCTCCACTTT. As protein: CSVEASDASLHF.